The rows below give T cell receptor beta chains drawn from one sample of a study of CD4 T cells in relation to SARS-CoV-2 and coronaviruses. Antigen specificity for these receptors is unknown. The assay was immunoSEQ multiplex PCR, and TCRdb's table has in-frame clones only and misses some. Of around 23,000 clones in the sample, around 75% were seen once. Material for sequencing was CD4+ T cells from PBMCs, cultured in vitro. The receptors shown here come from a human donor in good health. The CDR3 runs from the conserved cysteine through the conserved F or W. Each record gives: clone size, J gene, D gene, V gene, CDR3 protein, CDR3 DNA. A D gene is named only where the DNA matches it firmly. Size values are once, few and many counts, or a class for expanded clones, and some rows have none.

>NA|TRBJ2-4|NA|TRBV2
CASRAPGGIQYF
TGTGCCAGCAGAGCCCCTGGCGGAATTCAGTACTTC
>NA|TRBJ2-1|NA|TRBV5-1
CASSTEGGTYNEQFF
TGCGCCAGCAGCACCGAAGGGGGGACCTACAATGAGCAGTTCTTC
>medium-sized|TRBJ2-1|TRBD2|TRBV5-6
CASTKGWEGSYNEQFF
TGTGCCAGCACTAAGGGGTGGGAGGGGTCCTACAATGAGCAGTTCTTC
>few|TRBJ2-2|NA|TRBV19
CASSENHYNTGELFF
TGTGCCAGTAGTGAGAATCACTACAACACCGGGGAGCTGTTTTTT
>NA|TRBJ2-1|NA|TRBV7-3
CASSENDRYNEQFF
TGTGCCAGCAGCGAAAACGACAGATACAATGAGCAGTTCTTC
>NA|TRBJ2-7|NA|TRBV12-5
CASGLGRVYEQYF
TGTGCTAGTGGTTTAGGACGGGTCTACGAGCAGTACTTC
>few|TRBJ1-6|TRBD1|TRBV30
CAWSTGTGGFLNSPLHF
TGTGCCTGGAGTACCGGGACAGGGGGGTTCCTAAATTCACCCCTCCACTTT
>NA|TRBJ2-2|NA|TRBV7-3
CASSDLRGNTGELFF
TGTGCCAGCAGCGACTTGAGGGGGAACACCGGGGAGCTGTTTTTT
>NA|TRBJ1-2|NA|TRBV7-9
CASSLFDGANYGYTF
TGTGCCAGCAGCTTATTTGACGGAGCTAACTATGGCTACACCTTC
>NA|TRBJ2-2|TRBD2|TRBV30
CARSGLAGVLTGELFF
TGTGCCCGCTCGGGACTAGCGGGAGTACTCACCGGGGAGCTGTTTTTT
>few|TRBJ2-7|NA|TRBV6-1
CASSESNYEQYF
TGTGCCAGCAGTGAATCGAATTACGAGCAGTACTTC